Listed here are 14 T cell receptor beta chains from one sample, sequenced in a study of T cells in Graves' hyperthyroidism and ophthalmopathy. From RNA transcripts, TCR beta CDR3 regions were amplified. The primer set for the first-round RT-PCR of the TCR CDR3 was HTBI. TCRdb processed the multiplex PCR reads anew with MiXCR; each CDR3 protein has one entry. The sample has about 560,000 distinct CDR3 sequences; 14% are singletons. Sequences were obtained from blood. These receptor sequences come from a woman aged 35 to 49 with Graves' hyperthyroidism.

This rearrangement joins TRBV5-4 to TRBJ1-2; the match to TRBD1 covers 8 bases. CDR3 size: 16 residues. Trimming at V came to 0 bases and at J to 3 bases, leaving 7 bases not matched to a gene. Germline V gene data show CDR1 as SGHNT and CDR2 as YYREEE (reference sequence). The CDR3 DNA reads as TGTGCCAGCAGCTTGGGCAGGACAGGGCATGACTATGGCTACACCTTC. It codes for CASSLGRTGHDYGYTF.

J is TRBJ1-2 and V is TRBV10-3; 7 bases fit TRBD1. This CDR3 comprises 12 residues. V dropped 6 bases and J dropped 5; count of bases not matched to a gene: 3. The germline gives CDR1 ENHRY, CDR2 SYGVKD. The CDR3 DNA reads TGTGCCATCAGACAGGGGAATTATGGCTACACCTTC. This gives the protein CAIRQGNYGYTF.

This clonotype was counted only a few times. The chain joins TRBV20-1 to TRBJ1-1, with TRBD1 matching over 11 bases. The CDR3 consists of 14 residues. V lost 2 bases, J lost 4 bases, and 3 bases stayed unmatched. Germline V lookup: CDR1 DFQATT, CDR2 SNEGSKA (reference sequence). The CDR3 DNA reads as TGCAGTGCTAGAATTGGGACAGGGGGCACTGAAGCTTTCTTT. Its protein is CSARIGTGGTEAFF.

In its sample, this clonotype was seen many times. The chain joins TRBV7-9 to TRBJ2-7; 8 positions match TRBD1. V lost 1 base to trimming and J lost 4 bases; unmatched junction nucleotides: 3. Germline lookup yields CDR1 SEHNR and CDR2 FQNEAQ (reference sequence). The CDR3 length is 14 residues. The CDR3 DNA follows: TGTGCCAGCAGCTTAGTGGACAGGGCGTACGAGCAGTACTTC. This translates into CASSLVDRAYEQYF.

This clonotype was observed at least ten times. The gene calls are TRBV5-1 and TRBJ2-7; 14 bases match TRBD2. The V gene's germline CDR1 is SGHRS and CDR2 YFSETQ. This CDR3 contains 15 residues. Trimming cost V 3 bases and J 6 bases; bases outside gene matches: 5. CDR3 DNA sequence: TGCGCCAGCAGCTCACCGGGACTAGCGGGAGTCGAGCAGTACTTC. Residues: CASSSPGLAGVEQYF. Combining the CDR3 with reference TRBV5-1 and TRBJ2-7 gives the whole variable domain KAGVTQTPRYLIKTRGQQVTLSCSPISGHRSVSWYQQTPGQGLQFLFEYFSETQRNKGNFPGRFSGRQFSNSRSEMNVSTLELGDSALYLCASSSPGLAGVEQYFGPGTRLTVT.

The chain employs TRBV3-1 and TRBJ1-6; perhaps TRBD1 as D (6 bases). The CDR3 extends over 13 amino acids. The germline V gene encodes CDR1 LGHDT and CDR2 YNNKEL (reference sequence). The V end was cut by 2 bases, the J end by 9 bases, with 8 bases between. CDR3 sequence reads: CASSQTGFSPLHF. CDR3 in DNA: TGTGCCAGCAGCCAAACAGGGTTTTCACCCCTCCACTTT.

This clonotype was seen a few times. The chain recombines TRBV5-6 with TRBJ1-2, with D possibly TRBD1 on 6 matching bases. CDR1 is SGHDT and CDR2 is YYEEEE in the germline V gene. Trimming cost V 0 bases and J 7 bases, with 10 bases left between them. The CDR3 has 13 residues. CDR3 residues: CASSLGGRGGYTF. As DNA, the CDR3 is TGTGCCAGCAGCTTGGGGGGGCGCGGTGGCTACACCTTC.

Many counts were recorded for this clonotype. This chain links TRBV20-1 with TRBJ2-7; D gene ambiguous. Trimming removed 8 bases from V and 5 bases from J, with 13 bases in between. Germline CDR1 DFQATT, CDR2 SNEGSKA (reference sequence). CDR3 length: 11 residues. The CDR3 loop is CSSIDKHEQYF. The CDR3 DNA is TGCAGTTCTATAGACAAACACGAGCAGTACTTC.

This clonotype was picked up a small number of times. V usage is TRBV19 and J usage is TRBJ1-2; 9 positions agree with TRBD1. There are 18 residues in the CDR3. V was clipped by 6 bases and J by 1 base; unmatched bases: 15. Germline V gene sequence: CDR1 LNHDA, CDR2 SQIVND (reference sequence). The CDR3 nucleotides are TGTGCCAGTAGGAAGACGGGACAGGGAATCGTCCTTAACTATGGCTACACCTTC. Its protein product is CASRKTGQGIVLNYGYTF.

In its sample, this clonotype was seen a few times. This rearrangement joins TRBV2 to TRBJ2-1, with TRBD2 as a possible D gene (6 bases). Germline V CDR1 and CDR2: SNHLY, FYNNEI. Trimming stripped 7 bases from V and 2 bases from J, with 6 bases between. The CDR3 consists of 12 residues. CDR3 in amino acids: CASTGAYNEQFF. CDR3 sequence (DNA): TGTGCCAGCACGGGGGCCTACAATGAGCAGTTCTTC.

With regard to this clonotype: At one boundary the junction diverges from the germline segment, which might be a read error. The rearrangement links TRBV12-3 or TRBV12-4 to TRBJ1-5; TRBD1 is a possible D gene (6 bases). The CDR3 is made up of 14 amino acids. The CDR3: CANSRGGAGQPQHF. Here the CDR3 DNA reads TGTGCCAACAGTAGGGGGGGCGCCGGTCAGCCCCAGCATTTT.

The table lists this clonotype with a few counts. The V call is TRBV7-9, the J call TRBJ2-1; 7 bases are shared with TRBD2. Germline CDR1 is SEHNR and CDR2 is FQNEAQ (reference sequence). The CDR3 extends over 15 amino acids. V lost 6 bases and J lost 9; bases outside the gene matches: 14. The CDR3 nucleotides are TGTGCCAGCAGTCGACATAGGCGGCGGGAGTCTGAGCAGTTCTTC. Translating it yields CASSRHRRRESEQFF.

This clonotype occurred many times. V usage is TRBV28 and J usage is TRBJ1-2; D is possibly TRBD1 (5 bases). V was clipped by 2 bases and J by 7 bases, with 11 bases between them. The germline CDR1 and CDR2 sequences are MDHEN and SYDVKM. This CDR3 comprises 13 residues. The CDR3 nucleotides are TGTGCCAGCAGTTTAGGGGGAAGCGGTGGCTACACCTTC. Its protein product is CASSLGGSGGYTF.

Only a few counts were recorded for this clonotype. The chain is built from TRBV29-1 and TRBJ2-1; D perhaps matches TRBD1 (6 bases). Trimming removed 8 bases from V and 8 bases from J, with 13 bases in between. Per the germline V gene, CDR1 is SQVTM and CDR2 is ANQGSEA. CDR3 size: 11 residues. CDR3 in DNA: TGCAGCATCAGACAGGTCCATGAGCAGTTCTTC. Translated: CSIRQVHEQFF.